This entry is about one T cell receptor (beta chain). This clonotype was observed many times. This receptor's antigen is unknown. The sample holds no much larger clone one base away, and base qualities are not on file. The library came from PCR. Sequencing instrument: Illumina HiSeq 2500. TCR libraries were prepared with molecular barcoding, using unique molecular identifiers to normalize TCRbeta repertoire quantification. TCRdb reanalyzed the raw reads on its own, using fastp at Q25 for trimming and MiXCR for clone calling, and kept in-frame beta chains. Rows with a matching CDR3 protein are joined into one entry that keeps the most common DNA and genes. Counted in this sample were 200,000 to 250,000 distinct CDR3 sequences; around 7% of them appeared once. Of the sample, approximately 6% falls within the top ten clones. Sample treatment or condition, as interpreted from the label and publication: allogeneic hematopoietic cell transplantation with graft depleted of TCRalphabeta T cells and CD19 B cells. Transplant recipients were children who received TCRalphabeta/CD19-depleted allogeneic hematopoietic cell grafts.

The germline V gene (reference sequence) provides CDR1 SEHNR and CDR2 FQNEAQ. The CDR3 spans 14 residues, from the cysteine through the phenylalanine. Of the read, only the CDR3 DNA is kept; its 42 bases are in frame from base 1. The germline ends are 13 bases apart after V is trimmed by 5 bases and J by 4 bases. This entry belongs to a study of T-cell reconstitution after alpha-beta-depleted transplantation in children listed by TCRdb under 2016. Broadly, across the study: The study quantitatively tracked T-cell immune reconstitution after TCRalphabeta/CD19-depleted allogeneic hematopoietic cell transplantation in children using TCR repertoire profiling. Broad study findings and their caveats: In some patients, the high TCRbeta diversity seen at day 60 was put down to recipient T cells and intrathymic progenitors that had survived conditioning. The apparently early alphabetaT-cell count recovery about two months after transplant was reportedly dependent on only several hundred rapidly expanded clones derived from non-depleted graft cells. Over the following months the frequencies of hyperexpanded clones went down, and after one year T-cell counts and TCRbeta diversity were mostly credited to newly produced T cells.

Here the sequenced sample was PBMCs, taken before TCRalphabeta/CD19-depleted stem cell transplant. This receptor was obtained from a boy aged 2 to 10 with acute lymphoblastic leukemia, due to receive a stem cell transplant. The rearrangement combines TRBV7-9 with TRBJ2-3, with TRBD1 as a weak D call on 6 bases. The DNA sequence is given as TGTGCCAGCAGCCCCCGGACAGTAGCAGATACGCAGTATTTT. The resulting protein is CASSPRTVADTQYF.